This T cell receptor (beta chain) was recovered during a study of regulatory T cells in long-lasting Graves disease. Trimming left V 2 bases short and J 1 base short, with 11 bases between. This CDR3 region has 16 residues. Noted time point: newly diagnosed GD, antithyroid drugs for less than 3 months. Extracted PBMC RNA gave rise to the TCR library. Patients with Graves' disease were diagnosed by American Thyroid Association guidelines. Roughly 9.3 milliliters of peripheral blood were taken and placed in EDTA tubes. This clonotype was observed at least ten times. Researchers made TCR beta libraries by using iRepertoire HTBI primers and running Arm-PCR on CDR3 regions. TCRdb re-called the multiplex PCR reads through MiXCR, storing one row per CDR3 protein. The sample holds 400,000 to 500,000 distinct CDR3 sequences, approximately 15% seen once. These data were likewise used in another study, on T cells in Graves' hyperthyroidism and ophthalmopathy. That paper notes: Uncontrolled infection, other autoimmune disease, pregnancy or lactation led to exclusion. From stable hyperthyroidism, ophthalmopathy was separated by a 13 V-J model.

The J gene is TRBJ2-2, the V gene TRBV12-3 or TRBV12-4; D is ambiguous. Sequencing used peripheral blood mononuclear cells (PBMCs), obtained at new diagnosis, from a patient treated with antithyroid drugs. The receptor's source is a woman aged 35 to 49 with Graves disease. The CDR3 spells CASSLSASRNTGELFF. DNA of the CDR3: TGTGCCAGCAGTTTATCCGCGTCAAGGAACACCGGGGAGCTGTTTTTT.